This T cell receptor (beta chain) came from a study of T-cell memory formation after mild COVID-19. The CDR3 runs to 15 residues. TCRdb ran MiXCR on the 5' RACE reads and lists one entry per CDR3 protein. The profile shows 350,000 to 400,000 distinct CDR3 sequences, 20% to 25% of them singletons. Specimen: PBMCs or a T cell subset sorted from them (not recorded which). This sequence originates from an adult woman who had mild COVID-19 (a few samples of this study predate the infection). Cell type and time point are not known. This chain uses TRBV12-1 with TRBJ1-1. TRBV12-1 corresponds to a pseudogene. The chain's CDR3 is CASSPREGESTEAFF. CDR3 DNA: TGTGCCAGCAGCCCTAGGGAGGGGGAGAGCACTGAAGCTTTCTTT.